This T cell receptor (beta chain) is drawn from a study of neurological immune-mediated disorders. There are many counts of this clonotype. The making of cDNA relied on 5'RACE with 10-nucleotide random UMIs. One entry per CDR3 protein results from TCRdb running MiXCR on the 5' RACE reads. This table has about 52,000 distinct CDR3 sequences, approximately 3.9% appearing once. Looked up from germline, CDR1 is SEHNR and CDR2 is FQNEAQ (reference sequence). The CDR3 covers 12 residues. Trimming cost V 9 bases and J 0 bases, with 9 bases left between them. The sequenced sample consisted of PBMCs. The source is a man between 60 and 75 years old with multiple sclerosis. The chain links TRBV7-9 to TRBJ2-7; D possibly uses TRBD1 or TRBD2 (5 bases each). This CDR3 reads CASGDGSYEQYF. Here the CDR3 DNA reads TGTGCCAGTGGGGACGGCTCCTACGAGCAGTACTTC. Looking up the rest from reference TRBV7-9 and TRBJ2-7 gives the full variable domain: DTGVSQNPRHKITKRGQNVTFRCDPISEHNRLYWYRQTLGQGPEFLTYFQNEAQLEKSRLLSDRFSAERPKGSFSTLEIQRTEQGDSAMYLCASGDGSYEQYFGPGTRLTVT.